This T cell receptor (beta chain) originates from a study of blood T cell repertoires in COVID-19. Germline V gene lookup returns CDR1 KGHSH and CDR2 LQKENI. CDR3 length: 13 residues. With 2 bases removed from V and 5 bases from J, the gap between germline ends came to 9 bases. Clones were sequenced by immunoSEQ multiplex PCR, and TCRdb holds only the in-frame ones, with some missing. The data hold tens of thousands of clones, with roughly 82% observed a single time. What was sequenced was peripheral blood. V usage is TRBV18 and J usage is TRBJ2-5, with a possible D match to TRBD1 (5 bases). The TCR originated in a human donor in a cohort sampled during active COVID-19. The CDR3 DNA is TGTGCCAGCTCACCAGCAAGGGGCGAGACCCAGTACTTC. Protein sequence: CASSPARGETQYF.